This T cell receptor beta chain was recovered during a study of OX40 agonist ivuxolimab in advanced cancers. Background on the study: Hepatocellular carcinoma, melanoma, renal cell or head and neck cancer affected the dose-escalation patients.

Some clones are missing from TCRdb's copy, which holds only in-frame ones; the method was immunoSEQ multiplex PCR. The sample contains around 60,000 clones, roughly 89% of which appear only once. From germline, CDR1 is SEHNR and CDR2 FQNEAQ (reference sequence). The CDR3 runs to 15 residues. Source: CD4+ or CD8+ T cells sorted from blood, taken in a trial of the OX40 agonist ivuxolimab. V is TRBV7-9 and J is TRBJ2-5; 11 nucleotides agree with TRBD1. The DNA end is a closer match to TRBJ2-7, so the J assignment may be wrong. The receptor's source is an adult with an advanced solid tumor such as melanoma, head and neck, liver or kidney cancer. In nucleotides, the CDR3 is TGTGCCAGCAGCTTAGCCGGGACAGGGGGCTACGAGCAGTACTTC. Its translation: CASSLAGTGGYEQYF.